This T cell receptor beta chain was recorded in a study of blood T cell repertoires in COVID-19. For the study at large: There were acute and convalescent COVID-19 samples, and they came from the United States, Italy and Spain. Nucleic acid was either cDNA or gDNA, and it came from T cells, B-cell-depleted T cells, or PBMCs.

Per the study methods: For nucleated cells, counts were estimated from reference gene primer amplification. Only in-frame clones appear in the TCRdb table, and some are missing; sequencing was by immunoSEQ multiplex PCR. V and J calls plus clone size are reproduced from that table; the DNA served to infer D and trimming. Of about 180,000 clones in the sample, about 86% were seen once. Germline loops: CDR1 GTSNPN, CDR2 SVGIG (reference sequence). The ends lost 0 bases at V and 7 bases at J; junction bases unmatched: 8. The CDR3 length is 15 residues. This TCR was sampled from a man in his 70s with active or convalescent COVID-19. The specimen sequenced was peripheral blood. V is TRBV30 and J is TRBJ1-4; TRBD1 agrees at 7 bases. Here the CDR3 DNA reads TGTGCCTGGAGTGTACAGTGGGGACAGCTTGAAAAACTGTTTTTT. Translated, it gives CAWSVQWGQLEKLFF.